This TCR beta chain derives from a study of T cells after yellow fever vaccination. Turning to the study itself: Cell sorting separated EM, EMRA, CM and Tscm memory subsets by CD3, CD45RA, CCR7 and CD95. Those fractions that held only low numbers of cells were prepared using the SMART-Seq v4 Ultra Low Input RNA kit. Study-wide results and caveats: The booster response re-showed most primary clones: around 97% CD4, more than 70% CD8. High-abundance clonotypes from the bulk population could contaminate FACS-sorted repertoires.

CDR3 length equals 17 residues. V was pared by 4 bases and J by 0 bases, with 16 bases between. Germline V lookup: CDR1 SGHTA, CDR2 FQGNSA. TCRdb redid the calling of the 5' RACE reads with MiXCR, one entry per CDR3 protein. Seen here are about 26,000 distinct CDR3 sequences, 4% to 5% observed once, and the top ten hold around two fifths. This clonotype has a count of ten or more. The chain is built from TRBV7-2 and TRBJ1-3, with unresolved D. This receptor was identified in a man between 18 and 29 years old who received the YFV17D yellow fever vaccine. Sequencing used PBMCs, either bulk or a sorted T-cell subset (CD4+, CD8+, memory, or dextramer-sorted; not recorded which), obtained on the day of the yellow fever booster vaccination. CDR3 protein: CASSSPPGRSSGNTIYF. CDR3 in DNA: TGTGCCAGCAGCTCCCCTCCAGGCAGATCCTCTGGAAACACCATATATTTT.